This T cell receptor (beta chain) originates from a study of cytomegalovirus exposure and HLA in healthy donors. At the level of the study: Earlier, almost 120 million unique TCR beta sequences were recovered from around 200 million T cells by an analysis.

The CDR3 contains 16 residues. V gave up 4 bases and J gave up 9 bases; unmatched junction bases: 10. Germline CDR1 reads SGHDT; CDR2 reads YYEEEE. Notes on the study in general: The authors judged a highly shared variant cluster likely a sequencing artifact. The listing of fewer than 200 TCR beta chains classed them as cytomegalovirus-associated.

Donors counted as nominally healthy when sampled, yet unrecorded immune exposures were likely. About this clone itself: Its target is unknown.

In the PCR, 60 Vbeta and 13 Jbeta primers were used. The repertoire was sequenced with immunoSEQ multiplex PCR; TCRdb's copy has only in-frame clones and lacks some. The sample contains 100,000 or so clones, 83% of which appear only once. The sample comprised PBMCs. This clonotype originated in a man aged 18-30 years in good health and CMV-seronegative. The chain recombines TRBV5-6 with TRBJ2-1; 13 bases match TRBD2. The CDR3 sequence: CASSLRTSGSVSEQFF. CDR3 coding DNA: TGTGCCAGCAGCCTTCGGACTAGCGGGAGTGTCAGTGAGCAGTTCTTC.